This entry describes one T cell receptor (beta chain). Measured with immunoSEQ multiplex PCR; TCRdb has only the in-frame clones, and not every one. In the table there are a few hundred thousand clones, about 85% of which are singletons. The CDR3 sequence is 15 residues long. V gave up 3 bases and J gave up 7 bases, with 15 bases separating them. Germline-derived CDR1 and CDR2 are MNHNS and SASEGT. The data are from a study of blood T cell repertoires in COVID-19. Assignment of participants to cohorts was predicated upon participant-reported clinical history. This TCR came from a woman aged 50 to 65 who had been exposed to COVID-19. The sequenced sample was PBMCs or T cells enriched from blood (not recorded which). This rearrangement joins TRBV6-1 to TRBJ2-2, with a weak D call TRBD1 (6 bases). CDR3: CASSEFRGNGGELFF. The CDR3, as DNA: TGTGCCAGCAGTGAGTTCAGGGGTAATGGCGGGGAGCTGTTTTTT.